Listed below are T cell receptor beta chains from one sample, sequenced in a study of blood T cell repertoires in COVID-19. Sequencing used immunoSEQ multiplex PCR; TCRdb keeps in-frame clones, though not all of them. The sample holds a few hundred thousand clones, 70% to 90% seen once. What was sequenced was PBMCs or T cells enriched from blood (not recorded which). All receptors derive from a woman aged 40-49 years who had recovered from COVID-19. The CDR3 runs from the conserved cysteine through the conserved F or W. Each record gives: CDR3 DNA, CDR3 protein, J gene, D gene, clone size, V gene. D genes are given only for firm matches. Rows may omit the clone size; those that give it use once, few, many or a size class.

DNA: TGTGCCAGCAGCGCCGGGACTAGCGGTGAAGAGACCCAGTACTTC
CDR3: CASSAGTSGEETQYF
J: TRBJ2-5
D: TRBD2
size: NA
V: TRBV5-6

DNA: TGTGCCAGCAGTTTAATCAGGGGGCGGGACGAGCAGTACTTC
CDR3: CASSLIRGRDEQYF
J: TRBJ2-7
D: TRBD1
size: NA
V: TRBV27

DNA: TGTGCCAGCAGCTTTGGACAGGACCCGAATACGCAGTATTTT
CDR3: CASSFGQDPNTQYF
J: TRBJ2-3
D: TRBD1
size: NA
V: TRBV7-2

DNA: TGTGCCACCCCGGGACTAGCGGGAGAGATTTATGAGCAGTTCTTC
CDR3: CATPGLAGEIYEQFF
J: TRBJ2-1
D: TRBD2
size: NA
V: TRBV6-6

DNA: TGTGCCAGCGAGGCAGTCCAAGAGACCCAGTACTTC
CDR3: CASEAVQETQYF
J: TRBJ2-5
D: NA
size: NA
V: TRBV5-6

DNA: TGTGCCAGCAGTTACGGAGGACGATCTGGGGATACGCAGTATTTT
CDR3: CASSYGGRSGDTQYF
J: TRBJ2-3
D: NA
size: NA
V: TRBV6-5

DNA: TGCAGCGTTGACGCGGGATCCTACGAGCAGTACTTC
CDR3: CSVDAGSYEQYF
J: TRBJ2-7
D: NA
size: few
V: TRBV29-1

DNA: TGCGCCAGCACCAGGGGCCTTGATGGGTACGAGCAGTACTTC
CDR3: CASTRGLDGYEQYF
J: TRBJ2-7
D: NA
size: NA
V: TRBV10-2

DNA: TGTGCCAGCAGCTTGACAGTTATCAACACCGGGGAGCTGTTTTTT
CDR3: CASSLTVINTGELFF
J: TRBJ2-2
D: NA
size: NA
V: TRBV5-6

DNA: TGTGCCAGCAGCTTAGTAGCGGGAGGACATGAGCAGTTCTTC
CDR3: CASSLVAGGHEQFF
J: TRBJ2-1
D: TRBD2
size: once
V: TRBV7-2

DNA: TGTGCCAGCAGTCCTAGCGGGAGGGAGAGCACCGGGGAGCTGTTTTTT
CDR3: CASSPSGRESTGELFF
J: TRBJ2-2
D: TRBD2
size: few
V: TRBV27

DNA: TGTGCCAGCTCATCCCCGGGACATAGCTCCTACGAGCAGTACTTC
CDR3: CASSSPGHSSYEQYF
J: TRBJ2-7
D: NA
size: NA
V: TRBV18

DNA: TGTGCCAGCAGCCCCAGGGGTTCCTATGGCTACACCTTC
CDR3: CASSPRGSYGYTF
J: TRBJ1-2
D: NA
size: NA
V: TRBV7-9

DNA: TGCAGCGTCGCAAGAGGACAGGTCGGCGGAGAGCAGTTCTTC
CDR3: CSVARGQVGGEQFF
J: TRBJ2-1
D: TRBD1
size: few
V: TRBV29-1

DNA: TGTGCCAGCAGCCTGGCACCCAGAATGCGGCGCAATCAGCCCCAGCATTTT
CDR3: CASSLAPRMRRNQPQHF
J: TRBJ1-5
D: NA
size: few
V: TRBV27

DNA: TGCGCCAGCAGCCGCGGGACAGCTTCCTACAATGAGCAGTTCTTC
CDR3: CASSRGTASYNEQFF
J: TRBJ2-1
D: NA
size: NA
V: TRBV4-3

DNA: TGTGCCAGCAGTCCACGACAGGGCCCTCAGCCCCAGCATTTT
CDR3: CASSPRQGPQPQHF
J: TRBJ1-5
D: TRBD1
size: few
V: TRBV6-2/TRBV6-3